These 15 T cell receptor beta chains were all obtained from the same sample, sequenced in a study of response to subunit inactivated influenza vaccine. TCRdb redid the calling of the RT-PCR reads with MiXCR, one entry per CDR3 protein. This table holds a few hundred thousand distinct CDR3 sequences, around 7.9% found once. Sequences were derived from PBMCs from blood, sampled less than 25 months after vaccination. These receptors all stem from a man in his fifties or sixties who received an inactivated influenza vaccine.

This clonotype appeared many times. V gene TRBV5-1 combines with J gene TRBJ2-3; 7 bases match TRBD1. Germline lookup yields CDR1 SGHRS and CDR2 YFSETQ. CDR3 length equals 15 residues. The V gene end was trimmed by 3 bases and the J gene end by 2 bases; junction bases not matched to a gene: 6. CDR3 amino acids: CASSSRTGTTDTQYF. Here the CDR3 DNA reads TGCGCCAGCAGCTCTCGGACAGGAACCACAGATACGCAGTATTTT.

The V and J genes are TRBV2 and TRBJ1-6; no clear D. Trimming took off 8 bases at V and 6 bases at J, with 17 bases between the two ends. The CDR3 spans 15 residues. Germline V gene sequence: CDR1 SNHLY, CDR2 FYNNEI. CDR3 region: CASAPSGITNSPLHF. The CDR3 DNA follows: TGTGCCAGCGCGCCAAGTGGTATCACTAATTCACCCCTCCACTTT.

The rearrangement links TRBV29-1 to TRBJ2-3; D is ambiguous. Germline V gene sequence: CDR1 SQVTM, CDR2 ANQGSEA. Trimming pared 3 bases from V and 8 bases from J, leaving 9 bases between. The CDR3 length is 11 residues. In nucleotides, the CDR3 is TGCAGCGTTGAGCGTTACCCTACGCAGTATTTT. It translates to CSVERYPTQYF.

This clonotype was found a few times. The CDR3, as DNA: TGCGCCAGCAGGGGACAGGTAGTCTCCACAGATACGCAGTATTTT. Residues: CASRGQVVSTDTQYF. This sequence joins TRBV5-1 and TRBJ2-3; TRBD1 matches 8 bases. After removal of 5 bases from V and 2 bases from J, the junction contained 7 bases not matched to a gene. Looked up from germline, CDR1 is SGHRS and CDR2 is YFSETQ. The CDR3 sequence is 15 residues long.

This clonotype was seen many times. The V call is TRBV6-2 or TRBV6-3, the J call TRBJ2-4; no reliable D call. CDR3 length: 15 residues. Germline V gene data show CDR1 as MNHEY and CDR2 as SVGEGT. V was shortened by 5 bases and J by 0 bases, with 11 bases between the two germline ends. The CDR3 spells CASSNRRTAKNIQYF. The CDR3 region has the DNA TGTGCCAGCAGTAATCGGCGTACAGCCAAAAACATTCAGTACTTC.

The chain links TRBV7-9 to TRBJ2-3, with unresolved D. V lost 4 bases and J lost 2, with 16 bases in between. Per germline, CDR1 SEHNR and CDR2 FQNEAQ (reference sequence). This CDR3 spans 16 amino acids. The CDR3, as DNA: TGTGCCAGCAGCTCCGCCCCGGCAGCGCTCACAGATACGCAGTATTTT. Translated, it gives CASSSAPAALTDTQYF.

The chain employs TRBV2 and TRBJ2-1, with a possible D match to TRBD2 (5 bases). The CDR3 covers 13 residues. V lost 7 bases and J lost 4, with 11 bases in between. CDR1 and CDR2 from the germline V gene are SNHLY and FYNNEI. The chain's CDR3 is CASNPTGYNEQFF. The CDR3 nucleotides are TGTGCCAGCAACCCGACGGGGTACAATGAGCAGTTCTTC.

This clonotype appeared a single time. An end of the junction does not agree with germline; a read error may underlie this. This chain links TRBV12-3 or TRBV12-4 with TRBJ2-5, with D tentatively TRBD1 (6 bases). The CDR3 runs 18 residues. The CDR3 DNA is TGTGCCCGCAGTTTAAGGCAGGGGAGCTCGACGTACCAAGAGACCCAGTACTTC. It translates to CARSLRQGSSTYQETQYF.

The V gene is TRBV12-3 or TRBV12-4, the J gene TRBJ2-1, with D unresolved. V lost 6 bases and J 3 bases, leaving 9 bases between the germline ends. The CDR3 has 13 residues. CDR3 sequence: CASRKRIYNEQFF. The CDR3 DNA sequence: TGTGCCAGCAGGAAAAGAATCTACAATGAGCAGTTCTTC.

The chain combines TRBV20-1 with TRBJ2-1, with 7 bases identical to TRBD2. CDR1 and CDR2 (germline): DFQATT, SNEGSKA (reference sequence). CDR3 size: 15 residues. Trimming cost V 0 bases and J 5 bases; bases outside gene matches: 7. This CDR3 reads CSAREGQRGDNEQFF. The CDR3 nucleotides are TGCAGTGCTAGAGAAGGCCAGCGGGGAGACAATGAGCAGTTCTTC.

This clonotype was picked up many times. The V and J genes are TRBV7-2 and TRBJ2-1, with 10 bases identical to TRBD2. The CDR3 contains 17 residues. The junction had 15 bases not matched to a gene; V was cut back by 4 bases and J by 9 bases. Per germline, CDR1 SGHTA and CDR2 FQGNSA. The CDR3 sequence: CASSSSLAGKVGSEQFF. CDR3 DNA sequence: TGTGCCAGCAGCTCCTCACTAGCGGGAAAAGTCGGTAGTGAGCAGTTCTTC.

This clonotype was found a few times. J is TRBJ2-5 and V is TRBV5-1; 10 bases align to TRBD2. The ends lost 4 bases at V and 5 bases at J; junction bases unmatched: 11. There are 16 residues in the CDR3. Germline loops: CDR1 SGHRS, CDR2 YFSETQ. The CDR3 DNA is TGCGCCAGCAGCAGTGTCACTAGCGGGGATAGGGAGACCCAGTACTTC. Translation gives CASSSVTSGDRETQYF.

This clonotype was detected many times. CDR3 amino acids: CASSGGGLGNQPQHF. The CDR3 DNA reads as TGTGCCAGCAGTGGTGGGGGCTTGGGCAATCAGCCCCAGCATTTT. The chain recombines TRBV12-3 or TRBV12-4 with TRBJ1-5, with TRBD1 as a possible D gene (6 bases). The V end was cut by 5 bases, the J end by 2 bases, with 13 bases between. The CDR3 runs 15 residues.

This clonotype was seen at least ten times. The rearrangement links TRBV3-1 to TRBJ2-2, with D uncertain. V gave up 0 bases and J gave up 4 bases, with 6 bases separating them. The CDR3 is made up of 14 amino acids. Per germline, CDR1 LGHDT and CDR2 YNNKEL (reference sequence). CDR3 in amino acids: CASSQDSVTGELFF. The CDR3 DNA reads TGTGCCAGCAGCCAAGATTCCGTCACCGGGGAGCTGTTTTTT.

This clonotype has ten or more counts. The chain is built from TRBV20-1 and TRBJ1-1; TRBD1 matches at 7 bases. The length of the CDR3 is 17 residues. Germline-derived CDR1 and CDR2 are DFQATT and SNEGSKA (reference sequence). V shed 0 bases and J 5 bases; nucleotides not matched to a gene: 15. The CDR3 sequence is CSARDLRGRGGSTEAFF. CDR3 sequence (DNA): TGCAGTGCTAGAGATCTGAGGGGGCGAGGAGGGAGTACTGAAGCTTTCTTT.